This TCR beta chain was sequenced during a study of T cell clonality in common variable immunodeficiency. Regarding the study as a whole: Patient heterogeneity in the CVID cohort limited correlations between repertoire features and clinical complications.

Profiled with immunoSEQ multiplex PCR; TCRdb holds only in-frame clones, not every one. Observed are tens of thousands of clones, no singletons, with the top ten taking 2.8%. Most patients and controls had Caucasian heritage. This clone was observed many times. Its antigen remains unidentified. Coverage ceases 3 residues before the CDR3 finishes, and the germline J gene fills in the end. The germline gives CDR1 SQVTM, CDR2 ANQGSEA. V was pared by 3 bases and J by 5 bases, with 10 bases between. The CDR3 contains 12 residues. The TCR originated in a person aged 18 to 70 in good health. The chain employs TRBV29-1 and TRBJ1-1, with D possibly being TRBD1 (5 bases). What was sequenced was peripheral blood mononuclear cells. The part of the CDR3 DNA that was read is TGCAGCGTTGACAGGGAAGGGACTGAA. Its translation: CSVDREGTE. The CDR3 reads in full as CSVDREGTEAFF.